This T cell receptor beta chain is from a study of T cells in Graves' hyperthyroidism and ophthalmopathy. Germline values: CDR1 SGHTA, CDR2 FQGNSA. The length of the CDR3 is 12 residues. Deletions cut 3 bases from V and 11 bases from J, with 10 bases between. From RNA transcripts, TCR beta CDR3 regions were amplified. Primed by the HTBI set, a first-round RT-PCR was run on the TCR CDR3. Each CDR3 protein gets one entry after TCRdb re-called the multiplex PCR reads with MiXCR. Of approximately 610,000 distinct CDR3 sequences listed, roughly 14% are singletons. This clonotype was found a few times. This TCR derives from a woman aged 40 to 50 with Graves' ophthalmopathy. Sequenced input: blood. The V gene is TRBV7-2, the J gene TRBJ2-2; possibly TRBD2 for D (7 bases). In DNA, the CDR3 is TGTGCCAGCAGCTTTGCGGGGGCAGAGCTGTTTTTT. This codes for CASSFAGAELFF.